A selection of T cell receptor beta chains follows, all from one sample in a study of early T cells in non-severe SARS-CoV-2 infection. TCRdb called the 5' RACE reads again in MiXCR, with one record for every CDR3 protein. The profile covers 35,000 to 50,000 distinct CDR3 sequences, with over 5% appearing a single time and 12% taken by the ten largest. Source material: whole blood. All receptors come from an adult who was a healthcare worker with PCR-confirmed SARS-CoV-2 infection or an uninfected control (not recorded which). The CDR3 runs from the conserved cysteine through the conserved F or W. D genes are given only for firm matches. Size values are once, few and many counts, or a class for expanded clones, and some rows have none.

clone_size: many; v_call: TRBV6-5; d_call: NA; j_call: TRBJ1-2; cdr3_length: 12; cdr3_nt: TGTGCCAGCAGTGGTCCGACAGATGGCTACACCTTC; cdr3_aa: CASSGPTDGYTF
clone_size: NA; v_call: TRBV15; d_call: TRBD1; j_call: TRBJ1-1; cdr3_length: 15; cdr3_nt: TGTGCCACCAGCGGGACAGGCGGTGTCGACACTGAAGCTTTCTTT; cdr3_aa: CATSGTGGVDTEAFF
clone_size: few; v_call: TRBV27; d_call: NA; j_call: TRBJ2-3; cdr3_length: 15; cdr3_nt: TGTGCCAGCAGTTTATCGGGGGCGCCGACAGATACGCAGTATTTT; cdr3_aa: CASSLSGAPTDTQYF
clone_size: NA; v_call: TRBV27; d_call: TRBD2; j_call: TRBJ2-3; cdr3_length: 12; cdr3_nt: TGTGCCAGCAGTAGCGGGGGGGATACGCAGTATTTT; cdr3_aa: CASSSGGDTQYF
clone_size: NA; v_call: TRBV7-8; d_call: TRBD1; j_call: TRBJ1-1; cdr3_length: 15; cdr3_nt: TGTGCCAGCAGCTCCGGGACAGCTGCGAACACTGAAGCTTTCTTT; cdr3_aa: CASSSGTAANTEAFF
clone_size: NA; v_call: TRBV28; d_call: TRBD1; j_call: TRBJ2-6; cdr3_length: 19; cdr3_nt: TGTGCCAGCAGTGAAACCGGGACAGCGTTTATGTCTGGGGCCAACGTCCTGACTTTC; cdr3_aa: CASSETGTAFMSGANVLTF
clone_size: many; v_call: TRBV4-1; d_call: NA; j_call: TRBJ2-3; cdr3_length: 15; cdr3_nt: TGCGCCAGCAGCCAAGAAGGGGGGAGCACAGATACGCAGTATTTT; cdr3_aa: CASSQEGGSTDTQYF
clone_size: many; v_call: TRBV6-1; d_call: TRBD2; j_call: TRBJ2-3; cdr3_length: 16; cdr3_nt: TGTGCCAGCAGTGAAGCGATGGGAGGGGGCACAGATACGCAGTATTTT; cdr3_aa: CASSEAMGGGTDTQYF
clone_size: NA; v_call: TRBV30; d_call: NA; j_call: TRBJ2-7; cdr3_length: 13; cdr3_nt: TGTGCCTGGAGTCCCCTGCGGTACTACGAGCAGTACTTC; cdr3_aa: CAWSPLRYYEQYF
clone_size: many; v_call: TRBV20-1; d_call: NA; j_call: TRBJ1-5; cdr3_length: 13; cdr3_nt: TGCAGTGCTACAGGGTATAGCAATCAGCCCCAGCATTTT; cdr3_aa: CSATGYSNQPQHF
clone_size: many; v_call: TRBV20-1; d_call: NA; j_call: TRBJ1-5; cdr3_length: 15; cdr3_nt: TGCAGTGCTACGCCGGAAGAGTATAGCAATCAGCCCCAGCATTTT; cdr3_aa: CSATPEEYSNQPQHF
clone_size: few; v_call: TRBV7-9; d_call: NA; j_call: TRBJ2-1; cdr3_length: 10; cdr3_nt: TGTGCCAGCAGCGAATATGAGCAGTTCTTC; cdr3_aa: CASSEYEQFF
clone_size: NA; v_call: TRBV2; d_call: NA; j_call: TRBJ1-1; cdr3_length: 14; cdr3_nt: TGTGCCAGCAGTGTTGAACAAAAGAACACTGAAGCTTTCTTT; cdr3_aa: CASSVEQKNTEAFF
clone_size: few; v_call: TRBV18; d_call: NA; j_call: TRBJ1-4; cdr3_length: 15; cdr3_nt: TGTGCCAGCTCCCTCGACGGACAAGAATGGGAAAAACTGTTTTTT; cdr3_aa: CASSLDGQEWEKLFF
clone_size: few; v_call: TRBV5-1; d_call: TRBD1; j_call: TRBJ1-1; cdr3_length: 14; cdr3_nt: TGCGCCAGCAGCGTAGACAGGGGGGATGCTAGAGCTTTCTTT; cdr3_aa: CASSVDRGDARAFF
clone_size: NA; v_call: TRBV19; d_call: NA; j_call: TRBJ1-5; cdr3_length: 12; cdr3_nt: TGTGCCAGTACGGGAAGCAATCAGCCCCAGCATTTT; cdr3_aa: CASTGSNQPQHF
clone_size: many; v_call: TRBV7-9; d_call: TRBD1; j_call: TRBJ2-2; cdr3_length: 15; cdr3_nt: TGTGCCAGCAGACCTAGGACAGGGTTGACCGGGGAGCTGTTTTTT; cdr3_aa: CASRPRTGLTGELFF
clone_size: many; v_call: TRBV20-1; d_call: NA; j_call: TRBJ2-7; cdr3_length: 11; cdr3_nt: TGCAGTGCTATGCGCTCCTACGAGCAGTACTTC; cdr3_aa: CSAMRSYEQYF
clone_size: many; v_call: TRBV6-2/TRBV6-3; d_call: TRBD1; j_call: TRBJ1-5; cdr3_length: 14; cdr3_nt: TGTGCCAGCCTTGGGGTCAGGGGGGATCAGCCCCAGCATTTT; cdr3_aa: CASLGVRGDQPQHF
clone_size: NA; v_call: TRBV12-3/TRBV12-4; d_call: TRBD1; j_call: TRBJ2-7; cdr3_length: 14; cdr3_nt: TGTGCCAGCAGTGGATGGACAGGGCGATACGAGCAGTACTTC; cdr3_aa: CASSGWTGRYEQYF
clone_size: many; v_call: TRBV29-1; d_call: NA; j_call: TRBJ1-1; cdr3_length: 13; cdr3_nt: TGCAGCGTCAAAAAAGACAGTAACACTGAAGCTTTCTTT; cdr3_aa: CSVKKDSNTEAFF
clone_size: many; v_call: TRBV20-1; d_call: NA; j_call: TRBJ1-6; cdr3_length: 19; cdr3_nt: TGCAGTGCTAGAGATGCCCCCCTCAGAGGGACCTTCAATAATTCACCCCTCCACTTT; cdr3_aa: CSARDAPLRGTFNNSPLHF
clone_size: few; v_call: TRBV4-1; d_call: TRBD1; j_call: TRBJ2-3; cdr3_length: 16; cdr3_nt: TGCGCCAGCAGCCACGGGACAGGGGGCCTCACAGATACGCAGTATTTT; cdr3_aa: CASSHGTGGLTDTQYF
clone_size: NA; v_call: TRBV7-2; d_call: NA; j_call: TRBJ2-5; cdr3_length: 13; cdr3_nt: TGTGCCAGCAGCGCCCGGTCCCGAGAGACCCAGTACTTC; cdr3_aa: CASSARSRETQYF
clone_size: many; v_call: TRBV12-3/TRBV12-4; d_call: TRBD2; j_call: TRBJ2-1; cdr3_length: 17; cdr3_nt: TGTGCCAGCACTTCAACTTACGGGGGGGCCGGCGACAATGAGCAGTTCTTC; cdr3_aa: CASTSTYGGAGDNEQFF
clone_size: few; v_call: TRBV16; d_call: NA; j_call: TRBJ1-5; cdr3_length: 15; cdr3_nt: TGTGCCAGCAGCCAAGTGGGGAATAGCAATCAGCCCCAGCATTTT; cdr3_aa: CASSQVGNSNQPQHF
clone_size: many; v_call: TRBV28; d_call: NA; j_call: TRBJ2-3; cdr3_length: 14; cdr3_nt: TGTGCCAGTCGCCGGGAACAGCGCACAGATACGCAGTATTTT; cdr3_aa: CASRREQRTDTQYF
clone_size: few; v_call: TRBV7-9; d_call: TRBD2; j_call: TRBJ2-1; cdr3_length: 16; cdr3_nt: TGTGCCAGCAGCCCTTCGAAGCGGGGGGATTACAATGAGCAGTTCTTC; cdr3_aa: CASSPSKRGDYNEQFF
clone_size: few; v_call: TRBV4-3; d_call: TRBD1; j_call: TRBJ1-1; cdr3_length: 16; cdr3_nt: TGCGCCAGCAGCCAAGATCTGGCAGGGGGCTTATCTGAAGCTTTCTTT; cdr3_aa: CASSQDLAGGLSEAFF
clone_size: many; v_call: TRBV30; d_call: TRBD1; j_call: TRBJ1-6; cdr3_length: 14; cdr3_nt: TGTGCCTGGGGGACAGGGACGGATAATTCACCCCTCCACTTT; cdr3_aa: CAWGTGTDNSPLHF
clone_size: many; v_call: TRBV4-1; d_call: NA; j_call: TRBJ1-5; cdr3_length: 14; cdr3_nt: TGCGCCAGCAGCCAAGAAAGACTCTGGGAGCCCCAGCATTTT; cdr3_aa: CASSQERLWEPQHF
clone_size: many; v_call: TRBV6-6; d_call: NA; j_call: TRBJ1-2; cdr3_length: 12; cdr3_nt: TGTGCCAGCAGGGACGGAAGCTATGGCTACACCTTC; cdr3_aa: CASRDGSYGYTF
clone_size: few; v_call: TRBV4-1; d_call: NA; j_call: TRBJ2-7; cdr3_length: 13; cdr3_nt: TGCGCCAGCAGCCAGACAGGTTCCTACGAGCAGTACTTC; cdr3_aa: CASSQTGSYEQYF
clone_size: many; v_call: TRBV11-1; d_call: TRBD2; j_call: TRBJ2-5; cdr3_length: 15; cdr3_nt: TGTGCCAGCAGCTTAGGGCGGGGGGGCATGGAGACCCAGTACTTC; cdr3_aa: CASSLGRGGMETQYF
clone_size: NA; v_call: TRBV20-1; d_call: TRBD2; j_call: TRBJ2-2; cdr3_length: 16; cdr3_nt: TGCAGTGCTAGAGAAGGACTAGCGGGGGCTTACGGGGAGCTGTTTTTT; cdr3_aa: CSAREGLAGAYGELFF
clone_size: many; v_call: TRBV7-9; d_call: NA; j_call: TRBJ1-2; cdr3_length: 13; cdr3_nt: TGTGCCAGCAGCACCCCGGAAAACTATGGCTACACCTTC; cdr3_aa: CASSTPENYGYTF
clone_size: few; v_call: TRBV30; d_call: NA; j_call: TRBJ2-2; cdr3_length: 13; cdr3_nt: TGTGCCTGGAGTGCACCTTACACCGGGGAGCTGTTTTTT; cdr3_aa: CAWSAPYTGELFF
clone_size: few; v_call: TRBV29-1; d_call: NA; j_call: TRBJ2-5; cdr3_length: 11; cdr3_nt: TGCAGCTTCGACAGGCAAGAGACCCAGTACTTC; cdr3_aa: CSFDRQETQYF
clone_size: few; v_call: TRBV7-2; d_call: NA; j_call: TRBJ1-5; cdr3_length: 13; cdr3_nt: TGTGCCAGCAGCTCCCGGGGGGGTCAGCCCCAGCATTTT; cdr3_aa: CASSSRGGQPQHF
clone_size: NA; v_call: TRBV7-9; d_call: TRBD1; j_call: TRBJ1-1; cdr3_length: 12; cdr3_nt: TGTGCCAGCAGCGGGCGGACAGGGGAAGCTTTCTTT; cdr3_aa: CASSGRTGEAFF
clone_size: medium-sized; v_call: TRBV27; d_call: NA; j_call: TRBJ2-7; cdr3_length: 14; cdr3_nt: TGTGCCAGCAGTCCCCGCAGGGACATCTACGAGCAGTACTTC; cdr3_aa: CASSPRRDIYEQYF
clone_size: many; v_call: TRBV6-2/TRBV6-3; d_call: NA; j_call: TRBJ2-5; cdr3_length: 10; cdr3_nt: TGTGCCAGCAGTAAAGAGACCCAGTACTTC; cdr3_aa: CASSKETQYF
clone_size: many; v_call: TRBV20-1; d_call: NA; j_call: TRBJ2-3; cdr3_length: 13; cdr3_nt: TGCAGTGCTAAGGGCGGGGCCCCAGATACGCAGTATTTT; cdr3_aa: CSAKGGAPDTQYF
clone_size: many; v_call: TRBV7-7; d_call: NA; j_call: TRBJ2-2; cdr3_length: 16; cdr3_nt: TGTGCCAGCAGCTCGGGGAGGCTCTTGAACACCGGGGAGCTGTTTTTT; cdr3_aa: CASSSGRLLNTGELFF
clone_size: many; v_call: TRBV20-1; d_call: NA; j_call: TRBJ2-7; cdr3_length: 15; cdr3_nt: TGCAGTGCTAGAGTTTCCAGCCTACTCCCCTACGAGCAGTACTTC; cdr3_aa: CSARVSSLLPYEQYF
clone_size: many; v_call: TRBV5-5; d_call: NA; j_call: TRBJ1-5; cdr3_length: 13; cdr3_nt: TGTGCCAGCAGCTTCAACAGCAATCAGCCCCAGCATTTT; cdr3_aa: CASSFNSNQPQHF
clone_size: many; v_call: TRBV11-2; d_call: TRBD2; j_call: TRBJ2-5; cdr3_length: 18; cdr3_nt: TGTGCCAGCAGCTTAGATGGGGTTAGCGGGGGCTTTCAAGAGACCCAGTACTTC; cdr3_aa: CASSLDGVSGGFQETQYF
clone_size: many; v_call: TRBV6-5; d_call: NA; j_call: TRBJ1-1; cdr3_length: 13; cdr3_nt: TGTGCTAGCCATGGCGGGGTTGGGACTGAAGCTTTCTTT; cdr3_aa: CASHGGVGTEAFF
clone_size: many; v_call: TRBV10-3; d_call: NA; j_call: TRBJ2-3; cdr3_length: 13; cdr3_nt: TGTGCCATCAGTGAACCGCCGGCAGATACGCAGTATTTT; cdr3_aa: CAISEPPADTQYF
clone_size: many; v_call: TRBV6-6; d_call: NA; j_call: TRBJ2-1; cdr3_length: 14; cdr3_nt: TGTGCCAGCAGTTCACGTCATCTCTACAATGAGCAGTTCTTC; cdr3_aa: CASSSRHLYNEQFF